Listed below are T cell receptor beta chains from one sample, sequenced in a study of control samples from healthy donors and cancer patients. TCRdb's table, derived via immunoSEQ multiplex PCR, lists solely in-frame clones and lacks some. This table has some 65,000 clones, around 84% appearing once. Sequenced: PBMCs. The receptors originated from a woman between 50 and 59 years old with lung cancer. Both conserved end residues are part of each CDR3. The order of the fields is V gene, D gene, J gene, clone size, CDR3 DNA, CDR3 protein. A D gene is named only where the DNA matches it firmly. A row's size may be missing; if present it is once, few, many or a size class.

v_gene: TRBV19
d_gene: -
j_gene: TRBJ2-3
abundance: few
CDR3nt: TGTGCCAGTAGTATAGATTCCGTCACAGATACGCAGTATTTT
CDR3aa: CASSIDSVTDTQYF

v_gene: TRBV5-1
d_gene: TRBD1
j_gene: TRBJ2-6
abundance: -
CDR3nt: TGCGCCAGCAGCCTCGTCCCGGGACAGGGCTCTGGGGCCAACGTCCTGACTTTC
CDR3aa: CASSLVPGQGSGANVLTF

v_gene: TRBV7-9
d_gene: -
j_gene: TRBJ2-3
abundance: -
CDR3nt: TGTGCCAGCAGCTTATGGGCCATGCTTGGCACAGATACGCAGTATTTT
CDR3aa: CASSLWAMLGTDTQYF

v_gene: TRBV24-1
d_gene: -
j_gene: TRBJ1-4
abundance: -
CDR3nt: TGTGCCACCAGTGATGGGGGGGTAACTAATGAAAAACTGTTTTTT
CDR3aa: CATSDGGVTNEKLFF

v_gene: TRBV6-1
d_gene: -
j_gene: TRBJ2-7
abundance: few
CDR3nt: TGTGCCAGCAGTGAACAGTCGAGCTCCTACGAGCAGTACTTC
CDR3aa: CASSEQSSSYEQYF

v_gene: TRBV14
d_gene: TRBD2
j_gene: TRBJ2-5
abundance: -
CDR3nt: TGTGCCAGCAGCCGGACTAGCGGGGGGCGCGGTTTAGAGACCCAGTACTTC
CDR3aa: CASSRTSGGRGLETQYF

v_gene: TRBV4-1
d_gene: -
j_gene: TRBJ1-6
abundance: -
CDR3nt: TGCGCCACGAGACAAGTTGGCTCGGAACCCCTCCACTTT
CDR3aa: CATRQVGSEPLHF

v_gene: TRBV30
d_gene: -
j_gene: TRBJ1-2
abundance: -
CDR3nt: TGTGCCTTTTCATCCACAGGAATTAGTGGCTACACCTTC
CDR3aa: CAFSSTGISGYTF

v_gene: TRBV6-5
d_gene: -
j_gene: TRBJ2-2
abundance: once
CDR3nt: TGTGCCAGCAGAGTGCGTACAGGGAATCCCGGGGAGCTGTTTTTT
CDR3aa: CASRVRTGNPGELFF

v_gene: TRBV28
d_gene: -
j_gene: TRBJ1-3
abundance: -
CDR3nt: TGTGCCAGCAGTTCTCGCCGGGACCCGAGCTCTGGAAACACCATATATTTT
CDR3aa: CASSSRRDPSSGNTIYF

v_gene: TRBV6-2/TRBV6-3
d_gene: -
j_gene: TRBJ1-2
abundance: -
CDR3nt: TGTGCCAGCAGTTACTCGACGTCCACAGGCAAATATGGCTACACCTTC
CDR3aa: CASSYSTSTGKYGYTF

v_gene: TRBV5-1
d_gene: -
j_gene: TRBJ2-6
abundance: -
CDR3nt: TGCGCCAGCAGCTTGATGACAACTGGGGCCAACGTCCTGACTTTC
CDR3aa: CASSLMTTGANVLTF

v_gene: TRBV24-1
d_gene: TRBD1
j_gene: TRBJ2-5
abundance: -
CDR3nt: TGTGCCACCAGCCAGGGGGCCGGAGAGACCCAGTACTTC
CDR3aa: CATSQGAGETQYF

v_gene: TRBV5-1
d_gene: TRBD1
j_gene: TRBJ2-1
abundance: -
CDR3nt: TGCGCCAGCAGCAAAGGACAGGGAATCAATGAGCAGTTCTTC
CDR3aa: CASSKGQGINEQFF

v_gene: TRBV7-2
d_gene: TRBD2
j_gene: TRBJ2-3
abundance: -
CDR3nt: TGTGCCAGCAGCTGGGTAATAGCGGGGGTAGTAGATACGCAGTATTTT
CDR3aa: CASSWVIAGVVDTQYF

v_gene: TRBV11-2
d_gene: -
j_gene: TRBJ2-3
abundance: -
CDR3nt: TGTGCCAGCTTGGAGGGGGCAGATACGCAGTATTTT
CDR3aa: CASLEGADTQYF

v_gene: TRBV15
d_gene: TRBD1
j_gene: TRBJ2-7
abundance: -
CDR3nt: TGTGCCACCAGCAGTCCGGGACAGGGCTCCTACGAGCAGTACTTC
CDR3aa: CATSSPGQGSYEQYF

v_gene: TRBV9
d_gene: TRBD1
j_gene: TRBJ1-3
abundance: once
CDR3nt: TGTGCCAGCAGCTGGACAGGGGACTCTGGAAACACCATATATTTT
CDR3aa: CASSWTGDSGNTIYF

v_gene: TRBV6-5
d_gene: -
j_gene: TRBJ2-2
abundance: -
CDR3nt: TGTGCCAGCAGTTCCGGACTGGAAGGGGAGCTGTTTTTT
CDR3aa: CASSSGLEGELFF

v_gene: TRBV2
d_gene: TRBD2
j_gene: TRBJ2-6
abundance: -
CDR3nt: TGTGCCAGCAGGGGACTAGCGGGGGGGACCGGGGCCAACGTCCTGACTTTC
CDR3aa: CASRGLAGGTGANVLTF

v_gene: TRBV24-1
d_gene: -
j_gene: TRBJ2-6
abundance: -
CDR3nt: TGTGCCACCAGTGATTCAGGGGAAGCTGGGGCCAACGTCCTGACTTTC
CDR3aa: CATSDSGEAGANVLTF

v_gene: TRBV14
d_gene: TRBD2
j_gene: TRBJ2-1
abundance: -
CDR3nt: TGTGCCAGCAGCCAACTTCCCTGGCTAGCGGGGGGGTACAATGAGCAGTTCTTC
CDR3aa: CASSQLPWLAGGYNEQFF

v_gene: TRBV29-1
d_gene: TRBD1
j_gene: TRBJ2-5
abundance: once
CDR3nt: TGCAGCGGGAACAGGGGAGCGACCCAGTACTTC
CDR3aa: CSGNRGATQYF

v_gene: TRBV2
d_gene: -
j_gene: TRBJ2-5
abundance: few
CDR3nt: TGTGCCAGCAGTGAGGAAGAGACCCAGTACTTC
CDR3aa: CASSEEETQYF

v_gene: TRBV6-5
d_gene: -
j_gene: TRBJ1-2
abundance: -
CDR3nt: TGTGCCAGCAGTCCCACGACAAATAACTATGGCTACACCTTC
CDR3aa: CASSPTTNNYGYTF

v_gene: TRBV6-1
d_gene: TRBD1
j_gene: TRBJ1-1
abundance: -
CDR3nt: TGTGCCAGCAGTGACAGGGGGAAAACTGAAGCTTTCTTT
CDR3aa: CASSDRGKTEAFF

v_gene: TRBV29-1
d_gene: -
j_gene: TRBJ1-1
abundance: -
CDR3nt: TGCAGCGTTGAAGTGGATCCCAGGGGATACGGAGCTTTCTTT
CDR3aa: CSVEVDPRGYGAFF

v_gene: TRBV5-1
d_gene: TRBD1
j_gene: TRBJ2-5
abundance: once
CDR3nt: TGCGCCAGCAGCTGGACAGGGGACGAGACCCAGTACTTC
CDR3aa: CASSWTGDETQYF

v_gene: TRBV30
d_gene: -
j_gene: TRBJ1-4
abundance: -
CDR3nt: TGTGCCTGGAGGGAAAATGAAAAACTGTTTTTT
CDR3aa: CAWRENEKLFF

v_gene: TRBV27
d_gene: -
j_gene: TRBJ1-5
abundance: -
CDR3nt: TGTGCCAGCACCCCAAGGAGGGGGGATCAGCCCCAGCATTTT
CDR3aa: CASTPRRGDQPQHF

v_gene: TRBV5-1
d_gene: -
j_gene: TRBJ1-2
abundance: -
CDR3nt: TGCGCCAGCAGCGGGGGGGAGGGCGGCTACACCTTC
CDR3aa: CASSGGEGGYTF

v_gene: TRBV11-3
d_gene: TRBD1
j_gene: TRBJ2-1
abundance: -
CDR3nt: TGTGCCAGCAGCCGGGGACAGTTGAGCTCCTACAATGAGCAGTTCTTC
CDR3aa: CASSRGQLSSYNEQFF

v_gene: TRBV27
d_gene: -
j_gene: TRBJ2-7
abundance: -
CDR3nt: TGTGCCTGCCAACAGGGAAAGGAGCAGTACTTC
CDR3aa: CACQQGKEQYF

v_gene: TRBV28
d_gene: -
j_gene: TRBJ1-2
abundance: -
CDR3nt: TGTGCCAGCAGTTCCGCCATCATCTATGGCTACACCTTC
CDR3aa: CASSSAIIYGYTF

v_gene: TRBV7-3
d_gene: -
j_gene: TRBJ1-2
abundance: -
CDR3nt: TGTGCCAGCAGTCCCGACCCCAACTATGGCTACACCTTC
CDR3aa: CASSPDPNYGYTF

v_gene: TRBV14
d_gene: -
j_gene: TRBJ1-6
abundance: once
CDR3nt: TGTGCCAGCAGCCAAGTCCGGCAGGGTAATTCACCCCTCCACTTT
CDR3aa: CASSQVRQGNSPLHF

v_gene: TRBV4-1
d_gene: -
j_gene: TRBJ2-2
abundance: few
CDR3nt: TGCGCCAGCAGCCACCTGCCGAACGACGGGACCGGGGAGCTGTTTTTT
CDR3aa: CASSHLPNDGTGELFF

v_gene: TRBV11-2
d_gene: -
j_gene: TRBJ2-1
abundance: -
CDR3nt: TGTGCCAGCAGCCCGGGACGACACAATGAGCAGTTCTTC
CDR3aa: CASSPGRHNEQFF

v_gene: TRBV11-2
d_gene: -
j_gene: TRBJ1-4
abundance: -
CDR3nt: TGTGCCAGCAGCCATATAGGGGATGAAAAACTGTTTTTT
CDR3aa: CASSHIGDEKLFF

v_gene: TRBV5-4
d_gene: TRBD1
j_gene: TRBJ2-7
abundance: -
CDR3nt: TGTGCCAGCAGCCCGAAGGGACAGGGCTTCGAGCAGTACTTC
CDR3aa: CASSPKGQGFEQYF

v_gene: TRBV2
d_gene: -
j_gene: TRBJ1-1
abundance: -
CDR3nt: TGTGCCAGCAGTGACCTAAAAGCTTTCTTT
CDR3aa: CASSDLKAFF

v_gene: TRBV7-3
d_gene: TRBD1
j_gene: TRBJ2-3
abundance: -
CDR3nt: TGTGCCAGCAGCTTGCGGACAGGCGGCACAGATACGCAGTATTTT
CDR3aa: CASSLRTGGTDTQYF

v_gene: TRBV11-2
d_gene: -
j_gene: TRBJ1-1
abundance: -
CDR3nt: TGTGCCAGCAGCTTAGCCAACGACAGGCGGGCTTTCTTT
CDR3aa: CASSLANDRRAFF

v_gene: TRBV9
d_gene: -
j_gene: TRBJ1-3
abundance: -
CDR3nt: TGTGCCAGCAGCGTAGTAGGCGCGGACACCATATATTTT
CDR3aa: CASSVVGADTIYF

v_gene: TRBV28
d_gene: TRBD2
j_gene: TRBJ2-7
abundance: -
CDR3nt: TGTGCCAGCAACCTGGTCGCTAGCGGGGGGGTGAGGGAGCAGTACTTC
CDR3aa: CASNLVASGGVREQYF

v_gene: TRBV6-5
d_gene: -
j_gene: TRBJ1-5
abundance: -
CDR3nt: TGTGCCAGCAGTTATGCAGGGGATGGCAATCAGCCCCAGCATTTT
CDR3aa: CASSYAGDGNQPQHF

v_gene: TRBV9
d_gene: TRBD1
j_gene: TRBJ2-3
abundance: -
CDR3nt: TGTGCCAGCAGCGCCTCCCGGGACAGGGGCACAGATACGCAGTATTTT
CDR3aa: CASSASRDRGTDTQYF

v_gene: TRBV10-3
d_gene: -
j_gene: TRBJ2-7
abundance: -
CDR3nt: TGTGCCATCACCGAAGACAGTTCCTACGAGCAGTACTTC
CDR3aa: CAITEDSSYEQYF

v_gene: TRBV5-6
d_gene: -
j_gene: TRBJ2-7
abundance: -
CDR3nt: TGTGCCAGCAGTTTCCGAAGCCGATCCTACGAGCAGTACTTC
CDR3aa: CASSFRSRSYEQYF

v_gene: TRBV5-1
d_gene: TRBD1
j_gene: TRBJ1-6
abundance: -
CDR3nt: TGCGCCAGCAGCTTGGACGGGACAGTCAATTCACCCCTCCACTTT
CDR3aa: CASSLDGTVNSPLHF

v_gene: TRBV3-1/TRBV3-2
d_gene: -
j_gene: TRBJ2-3
abundance: -
CDR3nt: TGTGCCAGCAGCCATAAAAGACGGGGGCTACGCACAGATACGCAGTATTTT
CDR3aa: CASSHKRRGLRTDTQYF

v_gene: TRBV5-1
d_gene: TRBD1
j_gene: TRBJ1-6
abundance: once
CDR3nt: TGCGCCAGCAGCCCGGGACAGCAAACGGTCTATGTAGGATCACCCCTCCACTTT
CDR3aa: CASSPGQQTVYVGSPLHF

v_gene: TRBV10-3
d_gene: TRBD1
j_gene: TRBJ2-3
abundance: -
CDR3nt: TGTGCCATCAGTTGGGACAGAGATACGCAGTATTTT
CDR3aa: CAISWDRDTQYF

v_gene: TRBV28
d_gene: TRBD1
j_gene: TRBJ2-7
abundance: -
CDR3nt: TGTGCCAGCAGTTTCCCAGGACAGGGGAACTACGAGCAGTACTTC
CDR3aa: CASSFPGQGNYEQYF

v_gene: TRBV7-3
d_gene: -
j_gene: TRBJ2-2
abundance: -
CDR3nt: TGTGCCAGCAGCTTAACGACAGTTGCACCCGGGGAGCTGTTTTTT
CDR3aa: CASSLTTVAPGELFF